This TCR beta chain appears in the sequencing data of a study of blood T cell repertoires in COVID-19. Study details: Acute-phase and convalescent COVID-19 samples originated in the United States, Italy and Spain. Nucleic acid was either cDNA or gDNA, and it came from T cells, B-cell-depleted T cells, or PBMCs.

In the original processing: Using reference gene primer amplification, nucleated cell counts were estimated. Assay: immunoSEQ multiplex PCR; the TCRdb copy retains only in-frame clones and omits some. The DNA was the basis for D and trimming; V, J and clone size are from that table. The profile shows 450,000 or so clones, about 88% of them singletons. Patients of the Seattle cohort, enrolled during active infection, were followed longitudinally. Material: peripheral blood. This clonotype originated in a woman aged 40 to 49 with COVID-19, enrolled during active disease.

The CDR3 region has the DNA TGTGCCAGCAGCGTATCCCCCCAAGCCGACAATGAGCAGTTCTTC. Its protein product is CASSVSPQADNEQFF. The chain uses TRBV9 and TRBJ2-1, with D unclear. This CDR3 spans 15 amino acids. V gave up 1 base and J gave up 5 bases, with 13 bases separating them. Looked up from germline, CDR1 is SGDLS and CDR2 is YYNGEE.